This TCR beta chain was sequenced for a study of response to subunit inactivated influenza vaccine. J was trimmed by 7 bases and V by 2 bases; bases with no gene match: 8. Germline CDR1 reads LGHNA; CDR2 reads YNFKEQ. The CDR3 consists of 16 residues. This clonotype was observed a handful of times. What it binds is not known. Study results and caveats: Few additional T cells are recruited per seasonal influenza vaccination, authors suggested.

TCRdb analysed the RT-PCR reads with MiXCR anew, one entry per CDR3 protein. This table holds about 520,000 distinct CDR3 sequences, around 7.7% found once. The sequence derives from a man between 45 and 75 years old who received an inactivated influenza vaccine. Sequencing used PBMCs from blood, obtained around 25 months after vaccination. The V and J genes are TRBV4-2 and TRBJ2-1, with TRBD2 identical over 10 bases. The DNA of the CDR3 is TGTGCCAGCAGCCAAAGGAGCACTAGCGGGGTGAATGAGCAGTTCTTC. Translating gives CASSQRSTSGVNEQFF.